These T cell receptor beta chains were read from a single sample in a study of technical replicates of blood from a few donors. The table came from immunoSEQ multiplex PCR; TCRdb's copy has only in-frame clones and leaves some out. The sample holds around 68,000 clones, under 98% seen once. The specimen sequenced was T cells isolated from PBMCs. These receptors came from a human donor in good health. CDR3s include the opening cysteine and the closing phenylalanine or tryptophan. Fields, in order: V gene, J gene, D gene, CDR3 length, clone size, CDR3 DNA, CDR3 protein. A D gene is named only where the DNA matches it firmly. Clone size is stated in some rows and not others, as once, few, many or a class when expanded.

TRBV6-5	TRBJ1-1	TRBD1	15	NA	TGTGCCAGTGGGACAGGGACTCCTATGAACACTGAAGCTTTCTTT	CASGTGTPMNTEAFF
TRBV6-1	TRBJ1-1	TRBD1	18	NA	TGTGCCAGCAGTGGGCGAGGGGGCATAAATTACGGGCGCACTGAAGCTTTCTTT	CASSGRGGINYGRTEAFF
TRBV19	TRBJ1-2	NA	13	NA	TGTGCCAGTACGCCCTCAGTTATCTATGGCTACACCTTC	CASTPSVIYGYTF
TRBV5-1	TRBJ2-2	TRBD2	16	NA	TGCGCCACCCAACAGGGGCTAGCGGGATTTACCGGGGAGCTGTTTTTT	CATQQGLAGFTGELFF
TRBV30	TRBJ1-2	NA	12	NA	TGTGCCTGGAATGGACCGGGATATGGCTACACCTTC	CAWNGPGYGYTF
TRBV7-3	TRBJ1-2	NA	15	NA	TGTGCCAGCAGCTTAACTGGGGGCTCATTCTATGGCTACACCTTC	CASSLTGGSFYGYTF
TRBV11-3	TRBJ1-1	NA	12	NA	TGTGCCAGCAGCTTCGGTTACCACAGGGCTTTCTTT	CASSFGYHRAFF
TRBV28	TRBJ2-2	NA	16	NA	TGTGCCAGCAGTTACTCCCAACCCATGCGAGGCGGGGAGCTGTTTTTT	CASSYSQPMRGGELFF
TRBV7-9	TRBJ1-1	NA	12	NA	TGTGCCAGCAGTCCAGAGGGTCAACAAGCTTTCTTT	CASSPEGQQAFF
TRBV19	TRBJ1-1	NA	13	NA	TGTGCCAGTAGTATGGCCATGAACACTGAAGCTTTCTTT	CASSMAMNTEAFF
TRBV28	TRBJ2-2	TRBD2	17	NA	TGTGCCAGCAGCCTCTCCTATACCGGGACTACCACCGGGGAGCTGTTTTTT	CASSLSYTGTTTGELFF
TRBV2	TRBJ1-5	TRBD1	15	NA	TGTGCCAGCATGCAGGACAGGGGTTTTAATCAGCCCCAGCATTTT	CASMQDRGFNQPQHF
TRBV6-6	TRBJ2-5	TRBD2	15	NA	TGTGCCAGCACCTCAATCCTAGCGGGAGTGAAGACCCAGTACTTC	CASTSILAGVKTQYF
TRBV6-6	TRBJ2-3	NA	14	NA	TGTGCCAGCAGTTACCCACAGGGAATAGATACGCAGTATTTT	CASSYPQGIDTQYF
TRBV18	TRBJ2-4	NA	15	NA	TGTGCCAGCTCACCTCGGCAGGGGGCCAAAAACATTCAGTACTTC	CASSPRQGAKNIQYF
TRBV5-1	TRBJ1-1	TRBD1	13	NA	TGCGCCAGCAGCACAGGGGGAAACACTGAAGCTTTCTTT	CASSTGGNTEAFF
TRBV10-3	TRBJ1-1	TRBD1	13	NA	TGTGCCATCAGTCAGGGGGCGGTTACTGAAGCTTTCTTT	CAISQGAVTEAFF
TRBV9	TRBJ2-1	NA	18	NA	TGTGCCAGCAGCTCACACCCTAGCGAACTGAGCTCCTACAATGAGCAGTTCTTC	CASSSHPSELSSYNEQFF
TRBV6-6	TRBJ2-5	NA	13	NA	TGTGCCAGCAGTTACGCCAGCCAAGAGACCCAGTACTTC	CASSYASQETQYF
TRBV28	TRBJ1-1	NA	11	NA	TGTGCCAGCAGTTTTGCGGGGGAAGCTTTCTTT	CASSFAGEAFF
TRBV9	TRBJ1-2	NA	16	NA	TGTGCCAGCAGCGTAGTTTCTCAGGGTTATGAGTATGGCTACACCTTC	CASSVVSQGYEYGYTF
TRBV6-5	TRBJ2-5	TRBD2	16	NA	TGTGCCAGCAGTTACTCGCAGCGGGAGTGGGTAGAGACCCAGTACTTC	CASSYSQREWVETQYF
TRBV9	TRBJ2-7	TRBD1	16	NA	TGTGCCAGCAGCGTAGGGTTTCGGGACAGGTCCTACGAGCAGTACTTC	CASSVGFRDRSYEQYF
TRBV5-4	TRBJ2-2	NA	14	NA	TGTGCCAGCAGCTTGTTACCGGGGAACGGGGAGCTGTTTTTT	CASSLLPGNGELFF
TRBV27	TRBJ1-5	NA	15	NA	TGTGCCAGCAGTCCTAACCCGTATAGCAATCAGCCCCAGCATTTT	CASSPNPYSNQPQHF
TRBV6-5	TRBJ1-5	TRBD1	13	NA	TGTGCCAGCAGAATTAACAGGGGCCAGCCCCAGCATTTT	CASRINRGQPQHF
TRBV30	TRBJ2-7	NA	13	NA	TGTGCCTGGAGCCACAATACTATGGGCGAGCAGTACTTC	CAWSHNTMGEQYF
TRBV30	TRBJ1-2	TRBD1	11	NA	TGTGCCCGGGACAGGGATTTAGGCTACACCTTC	CARDRDLGYTF
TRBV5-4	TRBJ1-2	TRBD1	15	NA	TGTGCCAGCAGCCCGGGACAGCAATTCGCCTATGGCTACACCTTC	CASSPGQQFAYGYTF
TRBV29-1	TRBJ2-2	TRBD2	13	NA	TGCAGCGTGGAGCGGGAGGGCACCGGGGAGCTGTTTTTT	CSVEREGTGELFF
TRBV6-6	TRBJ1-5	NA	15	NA	TGTGCCAGCAGGGCCCGGGGGGGGAGCAATCAGCCCCAGCATTTT	CASRARGGSNQPQHF
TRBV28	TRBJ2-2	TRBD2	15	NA	TGTGCCAGCAGCTTAGCGGGAGAGGTAACCGGGGAGCTGTTTTTT	CASSLAGEVTGELFF
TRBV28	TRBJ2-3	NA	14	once	TGTGCCAGCAGTGGAGGGGTTAGCACAGATACGCAGTATTTT	CASSGGVSTDTQYF
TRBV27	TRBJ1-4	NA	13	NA	TGTGCCAGCAGTTGGGGCCGGTGGGAAAAACTGTTTTTT	CASSWGRWEKLFF
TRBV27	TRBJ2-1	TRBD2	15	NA	TGTGCCAGCAGTTACAGCGGGAGTAGGACGAATGAGCAGTTCTTC	CASSYSGSRTNEQFF
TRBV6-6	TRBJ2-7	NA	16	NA	TGTGCCAGCAGTTACTGGGTAGGCCTAGAACCCTACGAGCAGTACTTC	CASSYWVGLEPYEQYF
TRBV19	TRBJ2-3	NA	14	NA	TGTGCCAGTAGCTACTTAGGGGACACAGATACGCAGTATTTT	CASSYLGDTDTQYF
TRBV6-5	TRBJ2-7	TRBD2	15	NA	TGTGCCAGCAGTCGCGGGACTAGCGGGAGTAACGAGCAGTACTTC	CASSRGTSGSNEQYF
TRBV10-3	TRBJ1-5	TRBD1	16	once	TGTGCCATCAGTGCACAGGGGAATAAAATCAATCAGCCCCAGCATTTT	CAISAQGNKINQPQHF
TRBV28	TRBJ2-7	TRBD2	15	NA	TGTGCCAGCAGTGCTACAGGGCTAGCGGGAGATGAGCAGTACTTC	CASSATGLAGDEQYF
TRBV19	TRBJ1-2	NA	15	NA	TGTGCCAGTAGAACAGCGGGACCCTCCCAGAGGGGCTACACCTTC	CASRTAGPSQRGYTF
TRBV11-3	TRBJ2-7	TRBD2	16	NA	TGTGCCAGCAGCTCCGGGACTAGCGGGAGGGCATACGAGCAGTACTTC	CASSSGTSGRAYEQYF
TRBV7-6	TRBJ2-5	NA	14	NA	TGTGCCAGCAGCTTAGATGCGGGACGAGAGACCCAGTACTTC	CASSLDAGRETQYF
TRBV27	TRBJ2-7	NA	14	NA	TGTGCCAGCAGTCCTCTAGGACAGATCTACGAGCAGTACTTC	CASSPLGQIYEQYF
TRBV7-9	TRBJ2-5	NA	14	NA	TGTGCCAGCAGCGGGGACTTGTTGGCGGGGACCCAGTACTTC	CASSGDLLAGTQYF
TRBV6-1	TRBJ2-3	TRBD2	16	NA	TGTGCCAGCAGTGAAAGTCCTAGCGGGATCACAGATACGCAGTATTTT	CASSESPSGITDTQYF
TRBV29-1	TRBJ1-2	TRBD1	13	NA	TGCAGCGTTCCGTTACAGGGGCTCCCGCTCTACACCTTC	CSVPLQGLPLYTF
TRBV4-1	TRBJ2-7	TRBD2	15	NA	TGCGCCAGCAGCCAGCGGACTAGCGGGTTCTACGAGCAGTACTTC	CASSQRTSGFYEQYF